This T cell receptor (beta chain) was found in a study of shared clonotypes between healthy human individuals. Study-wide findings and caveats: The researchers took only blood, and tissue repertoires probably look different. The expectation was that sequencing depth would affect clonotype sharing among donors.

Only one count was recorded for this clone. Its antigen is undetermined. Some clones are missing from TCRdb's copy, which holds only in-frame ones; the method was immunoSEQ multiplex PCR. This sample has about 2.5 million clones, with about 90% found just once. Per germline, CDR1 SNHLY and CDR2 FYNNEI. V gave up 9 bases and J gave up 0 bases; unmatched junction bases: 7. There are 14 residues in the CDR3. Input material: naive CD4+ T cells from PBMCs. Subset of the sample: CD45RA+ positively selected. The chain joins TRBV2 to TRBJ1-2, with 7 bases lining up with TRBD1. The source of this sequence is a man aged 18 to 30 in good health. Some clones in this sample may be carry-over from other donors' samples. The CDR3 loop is CASRPGGTNYGYTF. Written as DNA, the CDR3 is TGTGCCAGTAGACCAGGGGGGACTAACTATGGCTACACCTTC.